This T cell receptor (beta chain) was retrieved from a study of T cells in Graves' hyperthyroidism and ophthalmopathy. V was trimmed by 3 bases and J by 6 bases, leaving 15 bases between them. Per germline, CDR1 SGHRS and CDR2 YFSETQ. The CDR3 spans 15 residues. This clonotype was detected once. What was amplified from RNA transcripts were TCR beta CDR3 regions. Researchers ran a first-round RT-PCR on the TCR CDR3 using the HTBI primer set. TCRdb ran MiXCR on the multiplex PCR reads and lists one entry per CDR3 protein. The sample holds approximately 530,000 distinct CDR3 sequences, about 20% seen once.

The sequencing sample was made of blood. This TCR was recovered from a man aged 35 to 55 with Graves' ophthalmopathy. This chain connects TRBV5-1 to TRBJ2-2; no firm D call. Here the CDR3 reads CASSSDAGRPGELFF. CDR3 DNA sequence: TGCGCCAGCAGCTCGGACGCTGGACGCCCCGGGGAGCTGTTTTTT.